The rows below give T cell receptor beta chains drawn from one sample of a study of immune evolution from preneoplasia to lung adenocarcinoma. Only in-frame clones appear in the TCRdb table, and some are missing; sequencing was by immunoSEQ multiplex PCR. The sample includes about 10,000 clones, approximately 80% of them seen just once. Sequencing input: FFPE minimally invasive lung adenocarcinoma tissue. The receptors derive from a person aged 70 to 79 with lung adenocarcinoma. Some clones in this sample may be carry-over from other donors' samples. The CDR3 runs from the conserved cysteine through the conserved F or W. A D gene is named only where the DNA matches it firmly.

V gene: TRBV28; D gene: -; CDR3 length: 15; CDR3 protein: CASSSSSRVRYGYTF
V gene: TRBV25-1; D gene: -; CDR3 length: 11; CDR3 protein: CASSEEWELFF
V gene: TRBV19; D gene: -; CDR3 length: 15; CDR3 protein: CASSIVRYSNQPQHF
V gene: TRBV15; D gene: -; CDR3 length: 14; CDR3 protein: CATSRDYLTGELFF
V gene: TRBV28; D gene: TRBD1; CDR3 length: 15; CDR3 protein: CASSPTGSTNEKLFF
V gene: TRBV28; D gene: TRBD1; CDR3 length: 15; CDR3 protein: CASTSGTGVGNTIYF
V gene: TRBV15; D gene: -; CDR3 length: 14; CDR3 protein: CATSSKYSNQPQHF
V gene: TRBV6-1; D gene: TRBD1; CDR3 length: 13; CDR3 protein: CASGQGGSYEQYF
V gene: TRBV28; D gene: -; CDR3 length: 15; CDR3 protein: CASRPQGGAYTQQYF
V gene: TRBV29-1; D gene: -; CDR3 length: 11; CDR3 protein: CSVEGQETQYF
V gene: TRBV7-9; D gene: TRBD2; CDR3 length: 15; CDR3 protein: CASSKSGGVRNEQFF
V gene: TRBV5-1; D gene: -; CDR3 length: 15; CDR3 protein: CASSLEGKGNYGYTF
V gene: TRBV7-6; D gene: TRBD2; CDR3 length: 16; CDR3 protein: CASSRTSGGTYNEQFF
V gene: TRBV2; D gene: -; CDR3 length: 14; CDR3 protein: CASIRLGSLNEQFF
V gene: TRBV14; D gene: -; CDR3 length: 13; CDR3 protein: CASSLLAGNTIYF
V gene: TRBV28; D gene: TRBD1; CDR3 length: 14; CDR3 protein: CANSPPGTDDEQYF
V gene: TRBV19; D gene: TRBD1; CDR3 length: 17; CDR3 protein: CASSMQSGTGGIYGYTF
V gene: TRBV18; D gene: -; CDR3 length: 13; CDR3 protein: CASSLGRDTEAFF
V gene: TRBV7-2; D gene: -; CDR3 length: 14; CDR3 protein: CASSFAPQGYEQYF
V gene: TRBV6-5; D gene: TRBD1; CDR3 length: 15; CDR3 protein: CASSYTTGEDTEAFF
V gene: TRBV6-1; D gene: TRBD1; CDR3 length: 14; CDR3 protein: CASSLDRAVGEQFF
V gene: TRBV6-5; D gene: -; CDR3 length: 14; CDR3 protein: CASSYSRLFDEAFF
V gene: TRBV7-8; D gene: TRBD1; CDR3 length: 17; CDR3 protein: CASSLAPTGDSTGELFF
V gene: TRBV7-9; D gene: TRBD2; CDR3 length: 16; CDR3 protein: CASSARTSGSTDTQYF
V gene: TRBV9; D gene: TRBD2; CDR3 length: 16; CDR3 protein: CASSPGTSGGEEELFF
V gene: TRBV1; D gene: -; CDR3 length: 12; CDR3 protein: CTSSPLQETQYF
V gene: TRBV6-1; D gene: -; CDR3 length: 14; CDR3 protein: CASSEGGEVGSQHF
V gene: TRBV5-4; D gene: -; CDR3 length: 11; CDR3 protein: CASSSTDTQYF
V gene: TRBV2; D gene: -; CDR3 length: 17; CDR3 protein: CASMRRSGDSSNTEAFF
V gene: TRBV29-1; D gene: TRBD1; CDR3 length: 14; CDR3 protein: CSVDGGTGGNEQFF
V gene: TRBV30; D gene: -; CDR3 length: 13; CDR3 protein: CAWSSGYEEKLFF
V gene: TRBV5-1; D gene: -; CDR3 length: 15; CDR3 protein: CASSLDPAGYTEAFF
V gene: TRBV19; D gene: TRBD1; CDR3 length: 14; CDR3 protein: CASSTIGQGETQYF
V gene: TRBV7-9; D gene: -; CDR3 length: 16; CDR3 protein: CASSRAGTANTGELFF
V gene: TRBV28; D gene: -; CDR3 length: 12; CDR3 protein: CASSPPQETQYF
V gene: TRBV5-1; D gene: -; CDR3 length: 14; CDR3 protein: CASSLVSGAGEQFF
V gene: TRBV15; D gene: -; CDR3 length: 17; CDR3 protein: CATSSGLGGRLNQPQHF
V gene: TRBV28; D gene: -; CDR3 length: 12; CDR3 protein: CASSETGLDAFF
V gene: TRBV7-2; D gene: -; CDR3 length: 13; CDR3 protein: CASSLLNNEKLFF
V gene: TRBV29-1; D gene: -; CDR3 length: 16; CDR3 protein: CSVAGLEGDLTDTQYF
V gene: TRBV2; D gene: TRBD2; CDR3 length: 15; CDR3 protein: CASSDSVGGHSEQFF
V gene: TRBV27; D gene: -; CDR3 length: 18; CDR3 protein: CASSLSPQKGGRNQPQHF
V gene: TRBV30; D gene: -; CDR3 length: 16; CDR3 protein: CAWRTLPGHLNYGYTF
V gene: TRBV19; D gene: -; CDR3 length: 11; CDR3 protein: CASNGEIEQFF
V gene: TRBV5-6; D gene: TRBD1; CDR3 length: 15; CDR3 protein: CASSLFAGGSYEQYF
V gene: TRBV5-5; D gene: TRBD1; CDR3 length: 13; CDR3 protein: CASGQDLFYGYTF
V gene: TRBV11-3; D gene: -; CDR3 length: 13; CDR3 protein: CASSLGRDSTQYF